The subject of this entry is one T cell receptor beta chain. The antigen is unknown. Sequence data for DNA of cultured CD4+ T cells were generated by the Oncomine TCR Beta short-read assay. Cultured CD4+ T cells yielded the extracted genomic DNA. MiXCR, run by TCRdb on the PCR reads, gives a single entry per CDR3 protein. The repertoire holds 10,000 or so distinct CDR3 sequences, with 35% to 45% as singletons. Treatment denoted: roughly ten-day PBMC culture with coronavirus spike peptide pools or control peptides (ViraFEST assay). An unexposed donor provided the CD4+ T cells, which were collected before the COVID-19 pandemic (2011-2018). From unexposed donors, CD4+ T cells were probed, cells permitting, with SARS-CoV-2 S/N and four cold-coronavirus spikes. Losses at the gene ends were 5 bases for V and 2 bases for J; bases not matched to a gene: 6. CDR3 length equals 14 residues. The germline V gene encodes CDR1 MDHEN and CDR2 SYDVKM.

This sample was included in a study of vaccination and CD4 T cells after COVID-19. Across the whole study: Convalescent individuals numbered four females and six males, two being Hispanic.

The clonotype was recovered from a human donor in good health. The sample consisted of CD4+ T cells from blood, cultured in vitro. J is TRBJ2-7 and V is TRBV28; 7 bases match TRBD1. CDR3 residues: CASSPPGTAYEQYF. CDR3 nucleotides: TGTGCCAGCAGTCCCCCTGGGACAGCCTACGAGCAGTACTTC.